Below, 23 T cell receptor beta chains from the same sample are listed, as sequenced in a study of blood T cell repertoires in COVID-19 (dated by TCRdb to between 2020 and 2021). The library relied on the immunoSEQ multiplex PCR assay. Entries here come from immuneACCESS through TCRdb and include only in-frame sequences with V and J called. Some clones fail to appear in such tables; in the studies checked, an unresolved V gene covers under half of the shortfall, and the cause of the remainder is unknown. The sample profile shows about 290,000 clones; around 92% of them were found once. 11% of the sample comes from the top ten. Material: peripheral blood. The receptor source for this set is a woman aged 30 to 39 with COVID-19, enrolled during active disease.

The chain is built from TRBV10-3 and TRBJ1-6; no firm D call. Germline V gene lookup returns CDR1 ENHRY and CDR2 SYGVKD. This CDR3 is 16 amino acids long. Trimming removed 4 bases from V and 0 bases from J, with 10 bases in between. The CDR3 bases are TGTGCCATCAGTGGCGGCAGAGACTCCTATAATTCACCCCTCCACTTT. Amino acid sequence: CAISGGRDSYNSPLHF.

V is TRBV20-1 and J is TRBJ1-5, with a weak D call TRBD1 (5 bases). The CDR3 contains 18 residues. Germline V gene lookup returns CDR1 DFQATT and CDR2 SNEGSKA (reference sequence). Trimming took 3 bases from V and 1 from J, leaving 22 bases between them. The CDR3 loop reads CSASGAGPTFRSNQPQHF. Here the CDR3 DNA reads TGCAGTGCTAGTGGGGCGGGACCGACCTTCAGAAGCAATCAGCCCCAGCATTTT.

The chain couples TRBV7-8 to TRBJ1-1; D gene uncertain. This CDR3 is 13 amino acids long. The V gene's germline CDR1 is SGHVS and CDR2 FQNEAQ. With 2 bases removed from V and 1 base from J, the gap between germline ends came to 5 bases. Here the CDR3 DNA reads TGTGCCAGCAGCTTACAACAGAACACTGAAGCTTTCTTT. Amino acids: CASSLQQNTEAFF.

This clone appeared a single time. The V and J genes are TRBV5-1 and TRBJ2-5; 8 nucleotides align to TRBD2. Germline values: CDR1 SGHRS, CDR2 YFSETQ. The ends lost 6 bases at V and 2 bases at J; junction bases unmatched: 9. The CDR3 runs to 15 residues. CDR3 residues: CASKRRVAGQETQYF. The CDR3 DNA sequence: TGCGCCAGCAAAAGGAGGGTAGCGGGACAAGAGACCCAGTACTTC.

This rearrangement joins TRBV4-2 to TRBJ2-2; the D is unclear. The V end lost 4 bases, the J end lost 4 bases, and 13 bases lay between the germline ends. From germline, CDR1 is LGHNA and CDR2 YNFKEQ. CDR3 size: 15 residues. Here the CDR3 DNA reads TGTGCCAGCAGCCGAGCCCCCATAAGCACCGGGGAGCTGTTTTTT. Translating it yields CASSRAPISTGELFF.

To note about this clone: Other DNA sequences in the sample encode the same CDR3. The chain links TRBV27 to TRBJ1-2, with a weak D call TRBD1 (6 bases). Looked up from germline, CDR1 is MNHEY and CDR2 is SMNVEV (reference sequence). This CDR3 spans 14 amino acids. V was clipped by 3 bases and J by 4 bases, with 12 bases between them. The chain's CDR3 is CASSLTGRGYGYTF. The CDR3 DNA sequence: TGTGCCAGCAGTTTGACAGGACGGGGCTATGGCTACACCTTC.

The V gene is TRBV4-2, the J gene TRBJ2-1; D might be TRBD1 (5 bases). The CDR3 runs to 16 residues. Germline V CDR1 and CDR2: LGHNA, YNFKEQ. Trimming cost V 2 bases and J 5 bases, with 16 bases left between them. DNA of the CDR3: TGTGCCAGCAGCCAACAGCATTGGACACAAGACAATGAGCAGTTCTTC. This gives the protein CASSQQHWTQDNEQFF.

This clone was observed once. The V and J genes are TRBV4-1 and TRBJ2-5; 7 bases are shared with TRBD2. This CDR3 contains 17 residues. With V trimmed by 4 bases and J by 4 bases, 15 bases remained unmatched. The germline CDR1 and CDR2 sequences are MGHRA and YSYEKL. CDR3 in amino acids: CASSRVGGGVIGETQYF. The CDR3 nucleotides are TGCGCCAGCAGCCGGGTTGGGGGGGGAGTAATAGGAGAGACCCAGTACTTC.

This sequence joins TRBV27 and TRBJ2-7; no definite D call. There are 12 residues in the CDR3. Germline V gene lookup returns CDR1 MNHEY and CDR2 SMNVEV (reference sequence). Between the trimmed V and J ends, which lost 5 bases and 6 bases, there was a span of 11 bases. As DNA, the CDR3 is TGTGCCAGCAGTCACGACATAAGCGAGCAGTACTTC. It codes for CASSHDISEQYF.

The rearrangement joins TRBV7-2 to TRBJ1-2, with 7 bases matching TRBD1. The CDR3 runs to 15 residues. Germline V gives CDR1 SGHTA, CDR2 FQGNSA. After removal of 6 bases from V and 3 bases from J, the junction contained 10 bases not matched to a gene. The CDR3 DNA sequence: TGTGCCAGCAGAGGGGGCGTGAGGCCTTACTATGGCTACACCTTC. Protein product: CASRGGVRPYYGYTF. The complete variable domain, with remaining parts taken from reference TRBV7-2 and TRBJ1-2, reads GAGVSQSPSNKVTEKGKDVELRCDPISGHTALYWYRQSLGQGLEFLIYFQGNSAPDKSGLPSDRFSAERTGGSVSTLTIQRTQQEDSAVYLCASRGGVRPYYGYTFGSGTRLTVV.

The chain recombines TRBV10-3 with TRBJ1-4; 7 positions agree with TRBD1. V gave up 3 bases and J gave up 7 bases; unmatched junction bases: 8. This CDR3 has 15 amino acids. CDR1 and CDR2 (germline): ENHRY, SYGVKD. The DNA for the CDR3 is TGTGCCATCAGTGACTTCCAGGGGGGCGTTGAAAAACTGTTTTTT. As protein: CAISDFQGGVEKLFF.

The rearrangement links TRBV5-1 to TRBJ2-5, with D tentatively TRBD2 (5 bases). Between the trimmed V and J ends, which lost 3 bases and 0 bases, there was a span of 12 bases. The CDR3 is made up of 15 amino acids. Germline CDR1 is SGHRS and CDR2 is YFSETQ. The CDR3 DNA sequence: TGCGCCAGCAGCTCCTCCACGGGGTACCAAGAGACCCAGTACTTC. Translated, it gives CASSSSTGYQETQYF.

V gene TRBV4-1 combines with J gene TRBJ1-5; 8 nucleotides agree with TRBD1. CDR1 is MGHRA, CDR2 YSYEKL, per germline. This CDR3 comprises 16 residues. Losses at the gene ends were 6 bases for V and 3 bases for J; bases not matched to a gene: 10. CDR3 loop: CASRAVADRVNQPQHF. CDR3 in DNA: TGCGCCAGCAGAGCGGTGGCGGACAGGGTCAATCAGCCCCAGCATTTT.

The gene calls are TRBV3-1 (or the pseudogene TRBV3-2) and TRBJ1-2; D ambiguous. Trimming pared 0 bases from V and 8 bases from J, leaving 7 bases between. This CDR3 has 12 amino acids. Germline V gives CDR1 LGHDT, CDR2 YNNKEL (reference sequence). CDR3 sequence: CASSQDSRGYTF. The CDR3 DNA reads TGTGCCAGCAGCCAAGACTCGCGGGGCTACACCTTC.

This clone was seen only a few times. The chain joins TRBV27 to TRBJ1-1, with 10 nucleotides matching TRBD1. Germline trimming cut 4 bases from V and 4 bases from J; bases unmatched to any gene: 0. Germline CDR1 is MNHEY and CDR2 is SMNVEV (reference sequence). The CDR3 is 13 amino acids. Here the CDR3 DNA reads TGTGCCAGCAGTTGGGACAGGGGCACTGAAGCTTTCTTT. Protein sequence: CASSWDRGTEAFF.

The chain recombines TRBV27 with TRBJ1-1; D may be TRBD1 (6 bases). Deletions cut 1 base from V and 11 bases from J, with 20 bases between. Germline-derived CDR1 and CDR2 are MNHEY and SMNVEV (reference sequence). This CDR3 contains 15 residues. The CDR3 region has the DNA TGTGCCAGCAGTTTATGGGGGGGGGCGCGAACTCGCGCTTTCTTT. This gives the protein CASSLWGGARTRAFF.

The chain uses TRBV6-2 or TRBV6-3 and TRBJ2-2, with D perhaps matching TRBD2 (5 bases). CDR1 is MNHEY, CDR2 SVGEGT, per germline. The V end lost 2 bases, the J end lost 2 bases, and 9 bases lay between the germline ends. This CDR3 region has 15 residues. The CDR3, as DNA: TGTGCCAGCAGTTACATTCGGGGTAACACCGGGGAGCTGTTTTTT. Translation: CASSYIRGNTGELFF.

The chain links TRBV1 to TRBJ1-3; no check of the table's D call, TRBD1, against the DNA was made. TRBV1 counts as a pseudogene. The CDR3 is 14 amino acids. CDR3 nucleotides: TGCACCAGCAGCCAGTCAGGGCCTGGAAACACCATATATTTT. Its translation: CTSSQSGPGNTIYF.

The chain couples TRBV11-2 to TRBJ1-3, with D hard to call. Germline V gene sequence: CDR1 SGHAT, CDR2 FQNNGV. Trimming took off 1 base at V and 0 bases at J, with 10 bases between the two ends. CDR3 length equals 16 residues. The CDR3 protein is CASSLVSGRSGNTIYF. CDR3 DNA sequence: TGTGCCAGCAGCTTAGTATCAGGCCGCTCTGGAAACACCATATATTTT.

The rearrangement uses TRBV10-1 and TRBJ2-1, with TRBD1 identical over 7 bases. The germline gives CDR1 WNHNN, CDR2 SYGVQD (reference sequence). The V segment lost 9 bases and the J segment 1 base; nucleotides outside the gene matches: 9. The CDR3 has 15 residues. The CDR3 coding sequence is TGCGCCAGTGAACAGGGGTACGGTTCCTACAATGAGCAGTTCTTC. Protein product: CASEQGYGSYNEQFF.

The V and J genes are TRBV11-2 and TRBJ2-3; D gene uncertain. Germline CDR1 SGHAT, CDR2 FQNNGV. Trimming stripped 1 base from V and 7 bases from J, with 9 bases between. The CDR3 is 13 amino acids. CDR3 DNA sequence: TGTGCCAGCAGCTTAGGTCTCGTAAATACGCAGTATTTT. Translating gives CASSLGLVNTQYF.

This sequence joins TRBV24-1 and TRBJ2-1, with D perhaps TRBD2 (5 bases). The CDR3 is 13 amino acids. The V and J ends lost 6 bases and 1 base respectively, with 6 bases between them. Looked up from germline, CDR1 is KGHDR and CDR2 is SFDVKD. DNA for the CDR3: TGTGCCACCAGTTCGGGGTCCTACAATGAGCAGTTCTTC. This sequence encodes CATSSGSYNEQFF.

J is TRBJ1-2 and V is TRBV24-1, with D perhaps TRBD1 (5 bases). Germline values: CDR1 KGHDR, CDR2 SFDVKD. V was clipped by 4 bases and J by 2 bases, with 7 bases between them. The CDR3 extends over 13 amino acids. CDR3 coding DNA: TGTGCCACCAGTGACGGGGGAAACTATGGCTACACCTTC. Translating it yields CATSDGGNYGYTF.